This T cell receptor beta chain was sequenced in a study of memory CD4+ T cells and cytomegalovirus serostatus. This CDR3 has 14 amino acids. Per the germline V gene, CDR1 is ENHRY and CDR2 is SYGVKD. Trimming shortened V by 1 base and J by 5 bases, and 11 bases separated the two germline ends. Some clones are missing from TCRdb's copy, which holds only in-frame ones; the method was immunoSEQ multiplex PCR. The sample lists about 52,000 clones; 78% were seen once. Single viable CD3+CD4+CD8-CD45RO+ cells were sorted as the memory CD4+ T cells. Serum IgG to CMV pp150, pp28, p38 and p52 defined serostatus.

This TCR was sampled from an adult in good health and CMV-seronegative. The sample was memory CD4+ T cells from blood. This chain connects TRBV10-3 to TRBJ1-1; D uncertain. CDR3 in amino acids: CAISEWAGKTEAFF. Here the CDR3 DNA reads TGTGCCATCAGTGAGTGGGCGGGAAAGACTGAAGCTTTCTTT.